The sequence of this TCR beta chain was determined in a study of CD8+ T cells in alopecia areata. Study-level results: Links between baseline CD8+ expansion and response need larger treated cohorts.

Treatment meaning: oral pan-JAK inhibitor, 5-10 mg twice daily. Patients with alopecia areata provided lesional scalp punch biopsies as well as peripheral blood. Both CD4+ and CD8+ T cells were separated by sorting PBMCs. A word on this clone: Its antigen is unknown.

RNA extraction was followed by reverse transcription into cDNA, which acted as the sequencing template. This table comes from immunoSEQ multiplex PCR, and its TCRdb copy is limited to in-frame clones, with some not included. This sample has approximately 210,000 clones, with roughly 44% found just once. The CDR3 totals 14 residues. Trimming stripped 1 base from V and 6 bases from J, with 12 bases between. The germline V gene encodes CDR1 KGHSH and CDR2 LQKENI. The sample consisted of CD4+ T cells sorted from blood, taken around week 36, from a patient treated with tofacitinib. This sequence was found in a human donor with alopecia areata. V and J are TRBV18 and TRBJ1-2, with TRBD1 as a possible D gene (6 bases). This chain's CDR3 is CASSPQRQEDGYTF. For the CDR3, the DNA is TGTGCCAGCTCACCACAGAGACAGGAGGATGGCTACACCTTC. Together with reference TRBV18 and TRBJ1-2, the CDR3 gives the full variable domain: NAGVMQNPRHLVRRRGQEARLRCSPMKGHSHVYWYRQLPEEGLKFMVYLQKENIIDESGMPKERFSAEFPKEGPSILRIQQVVRGDSAAYFCASSPQRQEDGYTFGSGTRLTVV.